These 25 T cell receptor beta chains were sequenced from one sample in a study of OX40 agonist ivuxolimab in advanced cancers. The protocol was immunoSEQ multiplex PCR, while the TCRdb copy is restricted to in-frame clones and leaves out a portion. The sample comprises approximately 54,000 clones, 75% to 95% of which are singletons, and 7.5% to 9.5% rests with the top ten. This specimen was CD4+ or CD8+ T cells sorted from blood, taken in a trial of the OX40 agonist ivuxolimab. The receptors here all came from an adult with an advanced solid tumor such as melanoma, head and neck, liver or kidney cancer.

V and J are TRBV27 and TRBJ1-3; TRBD1 matches at 7 bases. The V gene end was trimmed by 4 bases and the J gene end by 4 bases; junction bases not matched to a gene: 1. This CDR3 region has 13 residues. CDR1 and CDR2 from the germline V gene are MNHEY and SMNVEV (reference sequence). CDR3 sequence reads: CASSWGQGNTIYF. DNA of the CDR3: TGTGCCAGCAGTTGGGGACAGGGAAACACCATATATTTT.

The chain has TRBV6-4 and TRBJ2-1, with 15 bases identical to TRBD2. There are 16 residues in the CDR3. The ends lost 4 bases at V and 7 bases at J; junction bases unmatched: 5. Looked up from germline, CDR1 is MRHNA and CDR2 is SNTAGT. The CDR3 protein is CASSVTGTSGGNEQFF. The DNA of the CDR3 is TGTGCCAGCAGTGTCACCGGGACTAGCGGGGGGAATGAGCAGTTCTTC.

The chain joins TRBV19 to TRBJ1-5; perhaps TRBD1 as D (6 bases). V dropped 5 bases and J dropped 0 bases, with 20 bases sitting between them. Germline-derived CDR1 and CDR2 are LNHDA and SQIVND (reference sequence). CDR3 size: 18 residues. The CDR3 DNA reads as TGTGCCAGTAGTTTGGGCACAGGGACTAGGGATAGCAATCAGCCCCAGCATTTT. Protein: CASSLGTGTRDSNQPQHF.

This chain joins TRBV7-9 and TRBJ2-7; tentatively, D is TRBD2 (5 bases). Trimming removed 3 bases from V and 6 bases from J, with 12 bases in between. Germline values: CDR1 SEHNR, CDR2 FQNEAQ (reference sequence). This CDR3 is 13 amino acids long. The CDR3 is CASSLEAAVEQYF. The CDR3 DNA sequence: TGTGCCAGCAGCTTGGAGGCCGCGGTCGAGCAGTACTTC.

This clone occurred once. This chain links TRBV6-5 with TRBJ2-5; D uncertain. Germline CDR1 MNHEY, CDR2 SVGAGI. Trimming cost V 0 bases and J 1 base, with 12 bases left between them. There are 16 residues in the CDR3. CDR3 loop: CASSYSYSELQETQYF. CDR3 DNA: TGTGCCAGCAGTTACTCGTATTCCGAGCTCCAAGAGACCCAGTACTTC.

The chain couples TRBV9 to TRBJ1-2; D is ambiguous. The CDR3 loop spans 12 amino acids. V lost 2 bases and J lost 6, with 8 bases in between. Germline V gene lookup returns CDR1 SGDLS and CDR2 YYNGEE. The CDR3 here is CASSVGADGYTF. CDR3 nucleotide sequence: TGTGCCAGCAGCGTGGGCGCGGATGGCTACACCTTC.

A word on this clone: The same CDR3 arises from other DNA sequences in this sample as well. The chain carries TRBV9 and TRBJ1-1; tentatively, D is TRBD1 (6 bases). The germline gives CDR1 SGDLS, CDR2 YYNGEE. Trimming removed 0 bases from V and 1 base from J, with 7 bases in between. This CDR3 comprises 14 residues. In DNA, the CDR3 is TGTGCCAGCAGCGTAGGACAGGCGAACACTGAAGCTTTCTTT. Amino acid sequence: CASSVGQANTEAFF.

The V gene is TRBV27, the J gene TRBJ2-6; no clear D. CDR3 size: 15 residues. Per the germline V gene, CDR1 is MNHEY and CDR2 is SMNVEV (reference sequence). V shed 3 bases and J shed 0 bases, with 6 bases lying between them. This CDR3 reads CASSLKSSGANVLTF. CDR3 nucleotide sequence: TGTGCCAGCAGTTTGAAAAGCTCTGGGGCCAACGTCCTGACTTTC.

This clone was recorded only once. The genes are TRBV4-1 and TRBJ2-1, with D hard to call. The V gene lost 8 bases and the J gene lost 8 bases, with 13 bases spanning the gap. Per germline, CDR1 MGHRA and CDR2 YSYEKL. CDR3 length equals 12 residues. CDR3 region: CASGTFGHEQFF. The CDR3 coding sequence is TGCGCCAGCGGAACCTTCGGCCATGAGCAGTTCTTC.

The V and J genes are TRBV6-6 and TRBJ1-4, with D unclear. The CDR3 contains 14 residues. From germline, CDR1 is MNHNY and CDR2 SVGAGI (reference sequence). V shed 6 bases and J shed 2 bases, with 10 bases lying between them. For the CDR3, the DNA is TGTGCCAGCAGACCGCTGTCTACTAATGAAAAACTGTTTTTT. Translating it yields CASRPLSTNEKLFF.

The chain combines TRBV29-1 with TRBJ2-1, with D perhaps matching TRBD1 or TRBD2 (5 bases each). CDR1 and CDR2 from the germline V gene are SQVTM and ANQGSEA. V was shortened by 4 bases and J by 0 bases, with 13 bases between the two germline ends. The CDR3 length is 15 residues. CDR3 nucleotides: TGCAGCGTTGTAGCGAGGGACCCCTCCTACAATGAGCAGTTCTTC. Translation gives CSVVARDPSYNEQFF.

V is TRBV6-1 and J is TRBJ2-5; D is perhaps TRBD2 (5 bases). The CDR3 runs to 14 residues. Germline V lookup: CDR1 MNHNS, CDR2 SASEGT. Between the trimmed V and J ends, which lost 8 bases and 2 bases, there was a span of 15 bases. The CDR3: CASSFMEVQETQYF. DNA for the CDR3: TGTGCCAGCTCCTTCATGGAGGTACAAGAGACCCAGTACTTC.

This clone turned up a few times. The chain couples TRBV12-1 to TRBJ2-1; the table gives TRBD2 as D, unverified against the DNA. TRBV12-1 is an annotated pseudogene. This CDR3 comprises 23 residues. CDR3 loop: CASTPSTRGLDGGLWWTYNEQFF. The CDR3 DNA sequence: TGTGCCAGCACCCCCTCCACTCGGGGGCTTGACGGGGGGCTTTGGTGGACCTACAATGAGCAGTTCTTC.

The V call is TRBV5-4, the J call TRBJ2-1; tentative D call: TRBD1 (6 bases). The CDR3 totals 14 residues. V lost 2 bases, J lost 6 bases, and 12 bases lay in between. CDR1 and CDR2 from the germline V gene are SGHNT and YYREEE (reference sequence). The CDR3 nucleotides are TGTGCCAGCAGCTTCAGGGGCGCCGCCAATGAGCAGTTCTTC. It encodes CASSFRGAANEQFF.

V and J are TRBV2 and TRBJ1-1, with D tentatively TRBD1 (5 bases). Germline-derived CDR1 and CDR2 are SNHLY and FYNNEI. Trimming removed 6 bases at V and 0 bases at J, with 11 bases between. The CDR3 contains 14 residues. CDR3 sequence (DNA): TGTGCCAGCAGGGAGTCGGACATGAACACTGAAGCTTTCTTT. Protein product: CASRESDMNTEAFF. The full variable domain, completed using reference TRBV2 and TRBJ1-1, is EPEVTQTPSHQVTQMGQEVILRCVPISNHLYFYWYRQILGQKVEFLVSFYNNEISEKSEIFDDQFSVERPDGSNFTLKIRSTKLEDSAMYFCASRESDMNTEAFFGQGTRLTVV.

This clone has a single count. The gene calls are TRBV19 and TRBJ2-1; no definite D call. V shed 3 bases and J shed 3 bases, with 9 bases lying between them. CDR3 length: 14 residues. Germline CDR1 reads LNHDA; CDR2 reads SQIVND (reference sequence). The CDR3 is CASSMWHSYNEQFF. The CDR3 DNA sequence: TGTGCCAGTAGTATGTGGCACAGCTACAATGAGCAGTTCTTC.

This chain links TRBV5-5 with TRBJ1-1; tentative D call: TRBD1 (5 bases). There are 13 residues in the CDR3. The ends were cut back, 2 bases at V and 7 bases at J, with 12 bases in the middle. CDR1 is SGHKS and CDR2 is YYEKEE in the germline V gene (reference sequence). CDR3: CASSFYWGGEAFF. In DNA, the CDR3 is TGTGCCAGCAGCTTTTATTGGGGGGGTGAAGCTTTCTTT.

This chain uses TRBV9 with TRBJ2-5; TRBD1 or TRBD2 may be the D gene (5 bases each). The DNA matches TRBJ2-7 better at its end, which makes the J call doubtful. Germline V lookup: CDR1 SGDLS, CDR2 YYNGEE. The CDR3 runs 16 residues. The CDR3 nucleotides read TGTGCCAGCAGCGTAGAAGGGGACCTCCCGGCAAACGAGCAGTACTTC. Its protein product is CASSVEGDLPANEQYF.

The chain has TRBV27 and TRBJ1-2; D unresolved. The CDR3 has 13 amino acids. The germline gives CDR1 MNHEY, CDR2 SMNVEV (reference sequence). Deletions cut 5 bases from V and 8 bases from J, with 15 bases between. The CDR3 here is CASSSGISSGYTF. DNA of the CDR3: TGTGCCAGCAGTAGCGGGATCTCCAGCGGCTACACCTTC.

The chain is built from TRBV18 and TRBJ2-6; D is uncertain. This CDR3 contains 16 residues. The germline V and J ends were trimmed by 3 bases and 2 bases, with 11 bases remaining between them. Germline V gene data show CDR1 as KGHSH and CDR2 as LQKENI. Here the CDR3 reads CASSPSPPTGANVLTF. The CDR3 nucleotides read TGTGCCAGCTCACCTTCCCCTCCGACTGGGGCCAACGTCCTGACTTTC.

The chain is built from TRBV6-5 and TRBJ1-2; D uncertain. The CDR3 consists of 13 residues. Trimming left V 4 bases short and J 2 bases short, with 8 bases between. The germline CDR1 and CDR2 sequences are MNHEY and SVGAGI. DNA of the CDR3: TGTGCCAGCAGTTCCCAGTTCAACTATGGCTACACCTTC. Translated: CASSSQFNYGYTF.

J is TRBJ1-1 and V is TRBV6-5; D is possibly TRBD1 (5 bases). CDR3 length: 14 amino acids. Trimming pared 2 bases from V and 1 base from J, leaving 8 bases between. The germline V gene encodes CDR1 MNHEY and CDR2 SVGAGI. CDR3 sequence (DNA): TGTGCCAGCAGTTACGCGGGGCCGAACACTGAAGCTTTCTTT. It codes for CASSYAGPNTEAFF.

The genes are TRBV7-9 and TRBJ2-7; D gene unclear. The CDR3 contains 12 residues. Trimming took off 5 bases at V and 5 bases at J, with 10 bases between the two ends. The germline V gene has CDR1 SEHNR and CDR2 FQNEAQ (reference sequence). The CDR3 sequence is CASSPGYHEQYF. CDR3 bases: TGTGCCAGCAGCCCCGGGTACCACGAGCAGTACTTC.

This chain links TRBV11-2 with TRBJ2-3; 14 nucleotides agree with TRBD2. This CDR3 has 16 residues. CDR1 SGHAT and CDR2 FQNNGV come from the germline V gene. V was clipped by 5 bases and J by 1 base; unmatched bases: 2. The CDR3 nucleotides read TGTGCCAGCAGCCGGGGACTAGCGGGGGGCACAGATACGCAGTATTTT. This codes for CASSRGLAGGTDTQYF.

The chain carries TRBV4-3 and TRBJ1-1; D remains unclear. Trimming shortened V by 0 bases and J by 3 bases, and 11 bases separated the two germline ends. This CDR3 is 15 amino acids long. Germline CDR1 and CDR2: LGHNA and YSLEER. The CDR3 sequence: CASSQEVVSDTEAFF. In DNA, the CDR3 is TGCGCCAGCAGCCAAGAAGTGGTATCGGACACTGAAGCTTTCTTT.